The rows below give T cell receptor beta chains drawn from one sample of a study of blood T cell repertoires in COVID-19. Measured with immunoSEQ multiplex PCR; TCRdb has only the in-frame clones, and not every one. The sample has about 130,000 clones, 87% seen once. Sequencing was performed on peripheral blood. The receptors were sampled from a woman aged 60-75 years with acute or convalescent COVID-19. Each CDR3 is given with its conserved first and last residue. Each record gives: clone size, J gene, V gene, D gene, CDR3 protein, CDR3 DNA. The D gene is left open where the match is weak. Clone size appears in some rows only: once, few, many, or a class for an expanded clone.

abundance: NA; j_gene: TRBJ1-3; v_gene: TRBV15; d_gene: NA; CDR3aa: CATSSRQGPGSGNTIYF; CDR3nt: TGTGCCACCAGCAGCCGTCAGGGTCCGGGCTCTGGAAACACCATATATTTT
abundance: once; j_gene: TRBJ1-1; v_gene: TRBV28; d_gene: NA; CDR3aa: CASRIQTFTEAFF; CDR3nt: TGTGCCAGCCGGATACAGACCTTCACTGAAGCTTTCTTT
abundance: NA; j_gene: TRBJ2-2; v_gene: TRBV10-3; d_gene: TRBD1; CDR3aa: CAIGQVNTGELFF; CDR3nt: TGTGCCATCGGACAGGTGAACACCGGGGAGCTGTTTTTT
abundance: once; j_gene: TRBJ2-4; v_gene: TRBV19; d_gene: NA; CDR3aa: CASGDTTKNIQYF; CDR3nt: TGTGCCAGTGGGGACACCACTAAAAACATTCAGTACTTC
abundance: NA; j_gene: TRBJ1-6; v_gene: TRBV5-1; d_gene: TRBD1; CDR3aa: CASSPEQGAPSPLHF; CDR3nt: TGCGCCAGCAGCCCTGAACAGGGGGCACCTTCACCCCTCCACTTT
abundance: NA; j_gene: TRBJ2-7; v_gene: TRBV28; d_gene: NA; CDR3aa: CASTPLLRSYEQYF; CDR3nt: TGTGCCAGCACCCCTCTCCTTCGCTCCTACGAGCAGTACTTC
abundance: NA; j_gene: TRBJ2-2; v_gene: TRBV11-1; d_gene: NA; CDR3aa: CASSYLTGTGELFF; CDR3nt: TGTGCCAGCAGCTACCTTACAGGAACCGGGGAGCTGTTTTTT
abundance: few; j_gene: TRBJ2-1; v_gene: TRBV11-1; d_gene: NA; CDR3aa: CASSFIDEQFF; CDR3nt: TGTGCCAGCAGCTTTATCGATGAGCAGTTCTTC
abundance: once; j_gene: TRBJ1-2; v_gene: TRBV30; d_gene: NA; CDR3aa: CAWGTGTYGYTF; CDR3nt: TGTGCCTGGGGAACAGGGACATATGGCTACACCTTC
abundance: NA; j_gene: TRBJ1-1; v_gene: TRBV27; d_gene: NA; CDR3aa: CASSLLAGNTEAFF; CDR3nt: TGTGCCAGCAGTTTACTCGCCGGGAACACTGAAGCTTTCTTT
abundance: NA; j_gene: TRBJ1-5; v_gene: TRBV2; d_gene: NA; CDR3aa: CASSDRTAFNQPQHF; CDR3nt: TGTGCCAGCAGCGACCGGACAGCCTTCAATCAGCCCCAGCATTTT
abundance: NA; j_gene: TRBJ2-2; v_gene: TRBV12-5; d_gene: TRBD1; CDR3aa: CASGSSGTGNTGELFF; CDR3nt: TGTGCTAGTGGTTCTTCCGGGACAGGAAACACCGGGGAGCTGTTTTTT
abundance: NA; j_gene: TRBJ1-3; v_gene: TRBV12-1; d_gene: NA; CDR3aa: CASTNGRRQGNTIYF; CDR3nt: TGTGCCAGCACCAATGGTAGGAGACAGGGAAACACCATATATTTT
abundance: NA; j_gene: TRBJ1-2; v_gene: TRBV9; d_gene: NA; CDR3aa: CASSVEVSPDFYGYTF; CDR3nt: TGTGCCAGCAGCGTAGAGGTCTCACCTGACTTCTATGGCTACACCTTC